This paragraph reports one TCR beta chain. This record belongs to a study of PD-1 blockade in classical Hodgkin lymphoma. In every patient, relapse followed autologous stem cell transplantation, while exposure to brentuximab vedotin differed. Sequenced by immunoSEQ multiplex PCR; TCRdb stores in-frame clones only, minus some. The sample shows about 110,000 clones, about 88% of them seen only once. The sample in question was peripheral blood mononuclear cells (PBMCs), obtained before the second cycle of nivolumab. The clonotype was recovered from a human donor with classical Hodgkin lymphoma.

The CDR3 DNA follows: TGCGCCAGCAGCTTGGCGTACAACAGGGGTTTGGGCACTGAAGCTTTCTTT. It specifies CASSLAYNRGLGTEAFF. The V gene is TRBV5-1, the J gene TRBJ1-1, with 7 bases aligning to TRBD1. The CDR3 is 17 residues long. Germline V gene lookup returns CDR1 SGHRS and CDR2 YFSETQ. V shed 0 bases and J 4 bases; nucleotides not matched to a gene: 12.